This entry lists 8 T cell receptor beta chains sequenced from one sample in a study of T cells in Graves' hyperthyroidism and ophthalmopathy (dated by TCRdb to the late 2010s). The protocol used for the library was multiplex PCR. TCRdb shows the sequencer as Illumina HiSeq 2000. The TCR beta CDR3 regions were amplified from RNA transcripts. The first round of RT-PCR for the TCR CDR3 was performed with the HTBI primer set and the Qiagen OneStep RT-PCR kit. TCRdb reprocessing: public reads trimmed at Q25 with fastp, clones called with MiXCR, in-frame beta chains kept. Identical CDR3 proteins give one entry, which carries the most common genes and DNA. Within this sample are more than 600,000 distinct CDR3 sequences, with roughly 15% of them counted one time only. The leading ten clones occupy under 8.5% of the sample. Sequences were obtained from blood. The receptor set was obtained from a man between 18 and 29 years old with Graves' hyperthyroidism.

This clonotype came up a few times. V is TRBV19 and J is TRBJ2-5; D possibly corresponds to TRBD1 (5 bases). The CDR3 loop spans 15 amino acids. V was pared by 9 bases and J by 5 bases, with 22 bases between. Germline V lookup: CDR1 LNHDA, CDR2 SQIVND (reference sequence). The CDR3 region has the DNA TGTGCCAGCAGACCATCTGCATTAGCAGGGGAGACCCAGTACTTC. This sequence encodes CASRPSALAGETQYF.

This clonotype showed up just a few times. The V gene is TRBV7-9, the J gene TRBJ1-1, with D unresolved. This CDR3 region has 13 residues. Per germline, CDR1 SEHNR and CDR2 FQNEAQ (reference sequence). V lost 5 bases and J lost 3, with 10 bases in between. The CDR3: CASSQEMDTEAFF. The CDR3, as DNA: TGTGCCAGCAGCCAAGAAATGGACACTGAAGCTTTCTTT.

This clonotype was observed a handful of times. The CDR3 sequence: CASGRAGVDTQYF. The CDR3, as DNA: TGTGCCAGCGGACGAGCGGGTGTAGATACGCAGTATTTT. The rearrangement joins TRBV6-2 or TRBV6-3 to TRBJ2-3, with a tentative D call TRBD2 (6 bases). Per germline, CDR1 MNHEY and CDR2 SVGEGT. Trimming pared 8 bases from V and 5 bases from J, leaving 14 bases between. The CDR3 runs to 13 residues.

There are a few counts of this clonotype. This rearrangement joins TRBV7-3 to TRBJ2-7, with 7 positions matching TRBD2. This CDR3 has 14 residues. The J segment lost 6 bases and the V segment lost 3 bases, leaving 8 bases of the junction unmatched. Per germline, CDR1 SGHTA and CDR2 FQGTGA. The DNA of the CDR3 is TGTGCCAGCAGCTTGGAGGGAGGGCCCTTCGAGCAGTACTTC. This encodes CASSLEGGPFEQYF.

The chain recombines TRBV7-3 with TRBJ2-1; 9 bases agree with TRBD2. Trimming removed 4 bases from V and 2 bases from J; junction bases left unmatched: 6. CDR3 length: 16 amino acids. Germline V gene data show CDR1 as SGHTA and CDR2 as FQGTGA. CDR3 region: CASSYYSGRTYNEQFF. The DNA for the CDR3 is TGTGCCAGCAGCTATTATAGCGGGAGAACCTACAATGAGCAGTTCTTC.

This clonotype was seen at least ten times. The chain joins TRBV12-3 or TRBV12-4 to TRBJ2-5; D is unclear. There are 12 residues in the CDR3. V lost 5 bases and J lost 6, with 10 bases in between. CDR3 sequence (DNA): TGTGCCAGCAGTCCCACGGCCCAGACCCAGTACTTC. Translated, it gives CASSPTAQTQYF.

This clonotype was seen repeatedly, ten times or more. The rearrangement joins TRBV27 to TRBJ2-1; D is undetermined. This CDR3 comprises 13 residues. Per the germline V gene, CDR1 is MNHEY and CDR2 is SMNVEV (reference sequence). V dropped 5 bases and J dropped 9 bases, with 14 bases sitting between them. CDR3 nucleotide sequence: TGTGCCAGCAGTCCCGCGGCGCCCTTTGAGCAGTTCTTC. It translates to CASSPAAPFEQFF.

The rearrangement joins TRBV7-2 to TRBJ2-5; D possibly uses TRBD1 or TRBD2 (5 bases each). The CDR3 is 17 amino acids. The germline CDR1 and CDR2 sequences are SGHTA and FQGNSA. Between the trimmed V and J ends, which lost 5 bases and 0 bases, there was a span of 19 bases. The CDR3 region has the DNA TGTGCCAGCAGCCTATCCAGGGACGGGTGGTACCAAGAGACCCAGTACTTC. Its translation: CASSLSRDGWYQETQYF.